What follows describes a single T cell receptor (beta chain). This clone occurred a few times. Its antigen remains undetermined. No much larger clone exists at a distance of one base, and base qualities are not known. Taken with the paper, the label for time point translates to: around 4 weeks on oral tofacitinib. Taken with the paper, the label for treatment or condition translates to: oral pan-JAK inhibitor, 5-10 mg twice daily. Lesional scalp punch biopsies and peripheral blood were collected from alopecia areata patients. PBMCs were isolated by density centrifugation and stained for CD3, CD4 and CD8, after which CD4+ and CD8+ T cells were sorted on a FACSAria. This specimen belongs to a study of CD8+ T cells in alopecia areata (dated by TCRdb to 2016 to 2018). Notes on the research overall: Treated patients were enrolled in an open-label pilot trial of oral tofacitinib at 5 to 10 mg twice daily for moderate-to-severe alopecia areata. Patients received tofacitinib for 6 to 18 months and were then followed off drug for 6 months to check for delayed response and recurrence. The SALT score, which quantifies the percentage of affected scalp surface area, was used to measure disease severity in treated patients. Biopsies were taken from tofacitinib-treated patients at baseline and again at 4 and 24 weeks into treatment, and several of those patients also had a later scalp biopsy. In both human patients and the C3H/HeJ mouse model, the study applied high-throughput TCRbeta sequencing to look at T cell clonal expansion in alopecia areata. The RNA source kit depended on sample type: the PAXgene miRNA kit for fixed scalp, the miRNeasy kit for PBMCs, and the RNeasy kit for mouse skin. immunoSEQ multiplex PCR using 35 Vbeta forward primers and 13 Jbeta reverse primers was used to amplify TCRbeta CDR3 regions. Clonality in the scalp was compared among normal scalp (n=4), patchy alopecia areata scalp (n=8), and alopecia totalis/universalis scalp (n=8). On the human side, TCRbeta sequencing was run on scalp tissue and on sorted CD4+ and CD8+ peripheral blood T cells from healthy controls and from alopecia areata patients with either patchy or totalis/universalis disease.

Spanning cysteine to phenylalanine, the CDR3 consists of 11 amino acids. Of the read, only the CDR3 DNA is kept; its 33 bases are in frame from base 1. Germline trimming amounts to 6 bases on V and 6 bases on J, with 2 as the count of junction bases outside the gene matches. The germline V gene (reference sequence) provides CDR1 MNHEY and CDR2 SMNVEV. Libraries were constructed by the immunoSEQ multiplex PCR assay. To provide template for TCR sequencing, every sample had RNA extracted and reverse transcribed into cDNA. First-strand cDNA was synthesized with SuperScript III using a 2:1 mix of oligo-dT and random hexamers. A synthetic immune receptor repertoire was used to measure amplification bias, and any remaining bias was corrected computationally. The published analysis was carried out like this. Raw reads were preprocessed to remove errors, and CDR3 was defined according to IMGT conventions as the region from the conserved cysteine to phenylalanine. Clonality was computed as 1 minus the Shannon entropy, with the entropy normalized by log2 of the number of productive unique TCRs. Whether scalp clones were CD4 or CD8 was inferred by matching scalp TCRbeta sequences against CD4 and CD8 repertoires sorted from blood. The clones in this table, taken by TCRdb from immuneACCESS, are in-frame only. Not every clone is retained; where verified, under half of the shortfall comes from an unresolved V gene, and the cause of the rest is unknown. That table supplies the V and J calls and clone size; D and trimming were determined from the DNA. The sample includes 110,000 to 150,000 clones, with roughly 54% observed a single time. About 16% of the sample goes to the ten largest clones.

On the study overall, not on this receptor specifically: Many expanded lesional clones persisted in scalp and blood during tofacitinib treatment, which may partly explain relapse after stopping treatment. Unlike mouse skin, where gammadelta T cells dominate, normal human skin contains resident alphabeta T cells that get sequenced too, which complicates analysis of the scalp TCR repertoire. Shared TCR sequences between patients were less evident than in mice, which may be partly attributable to HLA diversity in the patient population. Tofacitinib significantly decreased scalp clonality and the number of expanded CD8+ clones among the top 100 scalp clones. Lesional scalp, especially in alopecia totalis/universalis, showed higher clonality and more expanded CD8+ clones than normal scalp, suggesting antigenic drive. Because the treated cohort was small and had just a single nonresponder, larger studies are needed to establish links between baseline CD8+ expansion and response.

The sample was CD8+ T cells sorted from blood, taken at week 4, from a patient treated with tofacitinib. The chain is made from TRBV27 and TRBJ2-7; 7 bases in the middle match TRBD2. The sequence derives from a human donor with alopecia areata. Here is the DNA: TGTGCCAGCAGCGCGGGGGTCGAGCAGTACTTC. Its coded protein is CASSAGVEQYF.